The entry that follows covers one T cell receptor (beta chain) sequence. The sample originates from a study of OX40 agonist ivuxolimab in advanced cancers. Per the germline V gene, CDR1 is LNHDA and CDR2 is SQIVND (reference sequence). The CDR3 contains 13 residues. V was cut by 4 bases and J by 8 bases, with 11 bases left in between. Some clones are missing from TCRdb's copy, which holds only in-frame ones; the method was immunoSEQ multiplex PCR. Altogether roughly 86,000 clones are present, about 90% being singletons, with the ten largest covering around 1.1%. The chain joins TRBV19 to TRBJ1-4, with a tentative D call TRBD1 (5 bases). The sequence derives from an adult with an advanced solid tumor such as melanoma, head and neck, liver or kidney cancer. Sequences were derived from CD4+ or CD8+ T cells sorted from blood, sampled in a trial of the OX40 agonist ivuxolimab. The CDR3: CASSNQGGEKLFF. In DNA, the CDR3 is TGTGCCAGTAGTAACCAGGGTGGCGAAAAACTGTTTTTT.